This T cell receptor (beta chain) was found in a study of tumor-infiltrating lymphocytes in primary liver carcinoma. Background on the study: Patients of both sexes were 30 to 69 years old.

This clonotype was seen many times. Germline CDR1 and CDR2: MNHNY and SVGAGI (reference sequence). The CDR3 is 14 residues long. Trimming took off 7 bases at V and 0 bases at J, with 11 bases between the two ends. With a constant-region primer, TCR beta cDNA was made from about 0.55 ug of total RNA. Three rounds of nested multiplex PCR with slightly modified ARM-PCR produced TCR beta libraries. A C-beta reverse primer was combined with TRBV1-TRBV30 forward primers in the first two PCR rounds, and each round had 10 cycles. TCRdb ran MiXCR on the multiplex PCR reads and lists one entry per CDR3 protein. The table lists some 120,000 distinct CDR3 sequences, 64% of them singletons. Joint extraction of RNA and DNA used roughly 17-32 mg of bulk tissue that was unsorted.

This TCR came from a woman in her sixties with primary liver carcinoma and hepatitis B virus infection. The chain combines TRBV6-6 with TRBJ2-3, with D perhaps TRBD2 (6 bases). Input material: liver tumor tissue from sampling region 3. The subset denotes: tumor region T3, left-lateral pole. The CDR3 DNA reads TGTGCCAGCAAAGAGAGCGGGAGCACAGATACGCAGTATTTT. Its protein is CASKESGSTDTQYF.